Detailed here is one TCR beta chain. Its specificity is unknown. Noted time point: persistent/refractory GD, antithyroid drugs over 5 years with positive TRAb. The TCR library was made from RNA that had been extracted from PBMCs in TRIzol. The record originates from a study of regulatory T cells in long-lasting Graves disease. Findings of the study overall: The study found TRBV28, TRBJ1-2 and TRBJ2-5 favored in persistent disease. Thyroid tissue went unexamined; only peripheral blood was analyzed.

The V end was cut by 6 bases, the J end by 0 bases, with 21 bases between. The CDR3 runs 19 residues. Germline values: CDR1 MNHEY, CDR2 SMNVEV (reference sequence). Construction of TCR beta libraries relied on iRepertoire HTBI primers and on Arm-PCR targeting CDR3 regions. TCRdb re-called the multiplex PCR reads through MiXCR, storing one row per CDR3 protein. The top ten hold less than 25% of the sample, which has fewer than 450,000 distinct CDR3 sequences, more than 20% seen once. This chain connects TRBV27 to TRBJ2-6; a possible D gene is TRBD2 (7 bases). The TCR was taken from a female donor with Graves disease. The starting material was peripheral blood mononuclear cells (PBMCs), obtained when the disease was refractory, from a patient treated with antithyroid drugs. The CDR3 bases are TGTGCCAGCAGCTCGACCGGGGGGCCCCAAAACTCTGGGGCCAACGTCCTGACTTTC. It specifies CASSSTGGPQNSGANVLTF.